This T cell receptor beta chain was documented in a study of blood T cell repertoires in COVID-19. In the original analysis: Using reference gene primer amplification, nucleated cell counts were estimated. Sequencing was performed with immunoSEQ multiplex PCR; in TCRdb, only in-frame clones are kept and a portion is missing. The V and J calls and clone size come from that table; D and trimming were worked out from the DNA. This sample has about 430,000 clones, with 80% to 90% found just once. Sequenced material: PBMCs or T cells enriched from blood (not recorded which). This clonotype was obtained from a man in his thirties or forties who had recovered from COVID-19.

The CDR3 region has the DNA TGTGCTAGTGGTTTGGTACTCCCCGCACCCCATGGCTACACCTTC. Translating it yields CASGLVLPAPHGYTF. V is TRBV12-5 and J is TRBJ1-2; no reliable D call. The V gene's germline CDR1 is LGHNT and CDR2 FRNRAP. This CDR3 region has 15 residues. V was shortened by 0 bases and J by 6 bases, with 14 bases between the two germline ends.